The 7 T cell receptor beta chains in this list originate from one sample, sequenced in a study of shared clonotypes between healthy human individuals. The protocol was immunoSEQ multiplex PCR, while the TCRdb copy is restricted to in-frame clones and leaves out a portion. The sample carries fewer than 500,000 clones, about 75% recorded once. The source material was PBMCs. These receptors all stem from a woman aged 40 to 55 in good health. Some clones in this sample may be carry-over from other donors' samples.

CDR3 in amino acids: CASSRTRGELFF. The CDR3 region has the DNA TGTGCCAGCAGCAGGACCCGTGGGGAGCTGTTTTTT. The chain links TRBV7-9 to TRBJ2-2; D is undetermined. Germline CDR1 reads SEHNR; CDR2 reads FQNEAQ (reference sequence). There are 12 residues in the CDR3. The V end lost 5 bases, the J end lost 8 bases, and 9 bases lay between the germline ends. Drawing the rest from reference TRBV7-9 and TRBJ2-2, the complete variable domain is DTGVSQNPRHKITKRGQNVTFRCDPISEHNRLYWYRQTLGQGPEFLTYFQNEAQLEKSRLLSDRFSAERPKGSFSTLEIQRTEQGDSAMYLCASSRTRGELFFGEGSRLTVL.

This chain connects TRBV29-1 to TRBJ2-5; D ambiguous. Germline V gene lookup returns CDR1 SQVTM and CDR2 ANQGSEA. The CDR3 is 12 residues long. V gave up 4 bases and J gave up 1 base, with 7 bases separating them. CDR3 in DNA: TGCAGCGTTGGGCAGATCCAAGAGACCCAGTACTTC. Encoded protein: CSVGQIQETQYF.

This rearrangement joins TRBV6-1 to TRBJ1-2; D call uncertain. There are 13 residues in the CDR3. V lost 3 bases to trimming and J lost 1 base, with 6 bases between them. Per the germline V gene, CDR1 is MNHNS and CDR2 is SASEGT. CDR3 sequence reads: CASSESLNYGYTF. The CDR3 DNA reads as TGTGCCAGCAGTGAGTCGCTTAACTATGGCTACACCTTC.

In regard to this clone: Possible read error: a much larger clone is one base away. Other DNA variants within this sample encode the same CDR3. The V gene is TRBV18, the J gene TRBJ1-2, with 9 bases fitting TRBD1. The CDR3 spans 14 residues. The germline V gene has CDR1 KGHSH and CDR2 LQKENI. This chain's CDR3 is CASSPGTGGNGYTF. The CDR3 bases are TGCGCCAGCTCACCGGGCACAGGGGGCAATGGCTACACCTTC.

The chain carries TRBV4-1 and TRBJ2-3; D is possibly TRBD1 or TRBD2 (5 bases each). The V gene's germline CDR1 is MGHRA and CDR2 YSYEKL. The CDR3 runs to 13 residues. V gave up 4 bases and J gave up 13 bases, with 18 bases separating them. The CDR3 DNA is TGCGCCAGCAGCCTCGCCCGAGGGGCCAGGGAGTATTTT. Protein product: CASSLARGAREYF.

This chain links TRBV10-1 with TRBJ2-1, with 10 nucleotides matching TRBD2. The V segment lost 4 bases and the J segment 4 bases; nucleotides outside the gene matches: 1. This CDR3 spans 14 amino acids. Germline V gives CDR1 WNHNN, CDR2 SYGVQD (reference sequence). This CDR3 is CASSGLAGYNEQFF. As DNA, the CDR3 is TGCGCCAGCAGTGGACTAGCGGGTTACAATGAGCAGTTCTTC.

The V gene is TRBV4-2, the J gene TRBJ1-3, with no clear D. With 0 bases removed from V and 4 bases from J, the gap between germline ends came to 16 bases. The CDR3 is 17 residues long. Germline-derived CDR1 and CDR2 are LGHNA and YNFKEQ. As DNA, the CDR3 is TGTGCCAGCAGCCAAGATCGGTCAGCCCCTCCCGGAAACACCATATATTTT. It specifies CASSQDRSAPPGNTIYF.